The clone carrying this TCR beta chain came up once. This sample is part of a study of T cell changes during pregnancy in multiple sclerosis. The data were produced by immunoSEQ multiplex PCR, yet TCRdb's version contains in-frame clones alone and is incomplete. Counted here are some 44,000 clones, about 93% occurring once; the ten biggest clones make up 0.65% to 0.9%. The germline V gene has CDR1 MNHEY and CDR2 SVGAGI. The germline V and J ends were trimmed by 0 bases and 3 bases, with 8 bases remaining between them. The CDR3 has 14 amino acids. This specimen was CD4+ T cells from peripheral blood mononuclear cells, taken before pregnancy. The chain carries TRBV6-5 and TRBJ1-2; no reliable D call. The receptor comes from a female donor with multiple sclerosis, enrolled in a pregnancy study. The chain's CDR3 is CASSYSGSHYGYTF. The CDR3 bases are TGTGCCAGCAGTTACTCGGGCAGTCACTATGGCTACACCTTC.